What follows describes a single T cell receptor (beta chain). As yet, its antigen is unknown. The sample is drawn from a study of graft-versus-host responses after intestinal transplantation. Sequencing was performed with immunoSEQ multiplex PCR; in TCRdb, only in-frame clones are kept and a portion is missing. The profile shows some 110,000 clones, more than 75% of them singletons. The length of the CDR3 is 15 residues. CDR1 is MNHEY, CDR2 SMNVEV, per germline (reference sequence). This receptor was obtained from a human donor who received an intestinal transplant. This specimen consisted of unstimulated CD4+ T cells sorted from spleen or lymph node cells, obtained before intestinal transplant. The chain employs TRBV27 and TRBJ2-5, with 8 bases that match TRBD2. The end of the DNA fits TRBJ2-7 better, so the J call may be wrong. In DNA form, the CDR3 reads TGTGCCAGCAGTTACCGGCGGGGGGTAGGCTACGAGCAGTACTTC. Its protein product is CASSYRRGVGYEQYF.